Presented here are 16 T cell receptor beta chains from one specimen sequenced in a study of blood T cell repertoires in COVID-19. Data came from immunoSEQ multiplex PCR; TCRdb stores just in-frame clones and leaves some out. In the table there are roughly 140,000 clones, around four fifths of which are singletons. The source material was peripheral blood. Every receptor here comes from a woman older than 75 with acute or convalescent COVID-19.

The J gene is TRBJ1-1, the V gene TRBV29-1; maybe TRBD1 (6 bases). Germline CDR1 is SQVTM and CDR2 is ANQGSEA. The CDR3 consists of 13 residues. With 3 bases removed from V and 5 bases from J, the gap between germline ends came to 13 bases. Here the CDR3 reads CSVEGGRWTEAFF. The CDR3 bases are TGCAGCGTTGAGGGGGGGCGATGGACTGAAGCTTTCTTT.

In this sample, this clone turned up a few times. The chain is built from TRBV18 and TRBJ2-2; D is unresolved. This CDR3 region has 12 residues. V shed 6 bases and J shed 2 bases, with 4 bases lying between them. Germline CDR1 KGHSH, CDR2 LQKENI. The CDR3 is CASSRNTGELFF. As DNA, the CDR3 is TGTGCCAGCTCGCGTAACACCGGGGAGCTGTTTTTT.

A few counts support this clone. The V call is TRBV19, the J call TRBJ1-3, with no clear D. V was cut by 4 bases and J by 0 bases, with 28 bases left in between. The CDR3 length is 21 residues. From germline, CDR1 is LNHDA and CDR2 SQIVND (reference sequence). The CDR3 DNA follows: TGTGCCAGTAGTACCAAAAATACAATCTGGGCAGTCAACTCCTCTGGAAACACCATATATTTT. This sequence encodes CASSTKNTIWAVNSSGNTIYF. Combining the CDR3 with reference TRBV19 and TRBJ1-3 gives the whole variable domain DGGITQSPKYLFRKEGQNVTLSCEQNLNHDAMYWYRQDPGQGLRLIYYSQIVNDFQKGDIAEGYSVSREKKESFPLTVTSAQKNPTAFYLCASSTKNTIWAVNSSGNTIYFGEGSWLTVV.

This rearrangement joins TRBV30 to TRBJ2-3, with TRBD2 matching 11 bases. CDR1 and CDR2 (germline): GTSNPN, SVGIG (reference sequence). The trim removed 1 base at V and 7 bases at J, leaving 13 bases unmatched. The CDR3 covers 17 residues. The CDR3 nucleotides read TGTGCCTGGAGTGCTATTAGCGGGGGGGCGTTTTCTAATACGCAGTATTTT. Protein sequence: CAWSAISGGAFSNTQYF.

CDR3 protein: CASSFPLTVGRETQYF. CDR3 DNA sequence: TGTGCCAGCAGCTTCCCCCTGACAGTCGGTCGAGAGACCCAGTACTTC. V and J are TRBV7-9 and TRBJ2-5, with D maybe TRBD1 (5 bases). Per germline, CDR1 SEHNR and CDR2 FQNEAQ (reference sequence). The CDR3 has 16 amino acids. Between the trimmed V and J ends, which lost 3 bases and 4 bases, there was a span of 18 bases.

The rearrangement uses TRBV7-9 and TRBJ1-2; D remains unclear. The CDR3 consists of 14 residues. Germline V CDR1 and CDR2: SEHNR, FQNEAQ (reference sequence). Trimming cost V 0 bases and J 3 bases, with 8 bases left between them. In DNA form, the CDR3 reads TGTGCCAGCAGCTTAGCGGCGGCAGACTATGGCTACACCTTC. Translated, it gives CASSLAAADYGYTF.

The chain recombines TRBV5-4 with TRBJ2-1; 7 nucleotides line up with TRBD2. Germline CDR1 SGHNT, CDR2 YYREEE (reference sequence). The V segment lost 4 bases and the J segment 3 bases; nucleotides outside the gene matches: 10. This CDR3 comprises 16 residues. CDR3 coding DNA: TGTGCCAGCAGCACCTATTTGGGGGAGGGCTACAATGAGCAGTTCTTC. Residues: CASSTYLGEGYNEQFF.

J is TRBJ2-1 and V is TRBV19, with a tentative D call TRBD2 (6 bases). The CDR3 covers 12 residues. Germline CDR1 reads LNHDA; CDR2 reads SQIVND (reference sequence). The V gene lost 6 bases and the J gene lost 15 bases, with 18 bases spanning the gap. CDR3 protein: CASRPTSSSLFF. The CDR3 nucleotides read TGTGCCAGTAGACCGACTAGTTCTTCTCTGTTCTTC.

This clone has only a few counts. The rearrangement joins TRBV19 to TRBJ1-6, with a weak D call TRBD1 (5 bases). The germline CDR1 and CDR2 sequences are LNHDA and SQIVND (reference sequence). The V end was cut by 7 bases, the J end by 4 bases, with 11 bases between. The CDR3 runs to 14 residues. In nucleotides, the CDR3 is TGTGCCAGTAACGCCCGGGGGTATAATTCACCCCTCCACTTT. It translates to CASNARGYNSPLHF. Looking up the rest from reference TRBV19 and TRBJ1-6 gives the full variable domain: DGGITQSPKYLFRKEGQNVTLSCEQNLNHDAMYWYRQDPGQGLRLIYYSQIVNDFQKGDIAEGYSVSREKKESFPLTVTSAQKNPTAFYLCASNARGYNSPLHFGNGTRLTVT.

The gene calls are TRBV18 and TRBJ2-7; the match to TRBD1 covers 10 bases. V was pared by 2 bases and J by 6 bases, with 13 bases of the junction left unmatched. The CDR3 consists of 17 residues. The germline V gene encodes CDR1 KGHSH and CDR2 LQKENI. CDR3 sequence (DNA): TGTGCCAGCTCACCATCAATTACTCGGACAGGGGGTCGCGAGCAGTACTTC. Its translation: CASSPSITRTGGREQYF.

This rearrangement joins TRBV5-1 to TRBJ1-3; D not resolved. CDR3 length: 16 residues. The germline gives CDR1 SGHRS, CDR2 YFSETQ. Trimming pared 1 base from V and 0 bases from J, leaving 11 bases between. CDR3 DNA sequence: TGCGCCAGCAGCTTGTACGGAGGTAGCTCTGGAAACACCATATATTTT. This gives the protein CASSLYGGSSGNTIYF.

This clone was seen only a few times. The chain carries TRBV5-1 and TRBJ1-1, with D tentatively TRBD1 (5 bases). The CDR3 loop spans 12 amino acids. The V and J ends lost 0 bases and 10 bases respectively, with 10 bases between them. Looked up from germline, CDR1 is SGHRS and CDR2 is YFSETQ. The CDR3 is CASSLEGAGAFF. In DNA form, the CDR3 reads TGCGCCAGCAGCTTGGAAGGGGCCGGAGCTTTCTTT.

This clone has just a few counts. V usage is TRBV7-9 and J usage is TRBJ1-4; maybe TRBD1 (6 bases). From germline, CDR1 is SEHNR and CDR2 FQNEAQ (reference sequence). There are 17 residues in the CDR3. V dropped 5 bases and J dropped 0 bases, with 16 bases sitting between them. CDR3 bases: TGTGCCAGCAGCATACATACAGGGTCCGCAACTAATGAAAAACTGTTTTTT. It codes for CASSIHTGSATNEKLFF.

A single count supports this clone. The V gene is TRBV15, the J gene TRBJ1-2, with 7 bases aligning to TRBD1. From germline, CDR1 is LNHNV and CDR2 YYDKDF (reference sequence). The CDR3 sequence is 14 residues long. Trimming removed 1 base from V and 4 bases from J; junction bases left unmatched: 3. The CDR3 DNA is TGTGCCACCAGCAGAGGGGACAGAAGCTATGGCTACACCTTC. Protein product: CATSRGDRSYGYTF. Together with reference TRBV15 and TRBJ1-2, the CDR3 gives the full variable domain: DAMVIQNPRYQVTQFGKPVTLSCSQTLNHNVMYWYQQKSSQAPKLLFHYYDKDFNNEADTPDNFQSRRPNTSFCFLDIRSPGLGDTAMYLCATSRGDRSYGYTFGSGTRLTVV.

This clone was counted a single time. The V and J genes are TRBV5-1 and TRBJ1-3; TRBD1 aligns across 7 bases. CDR3 size: 15 residues. Germline V gives CDR1 SGHRS, CDR2 YFSETQ. The junction had 3 bases not matched to a gene; V was cut back by 1 base and J by 2 bases. The CDR3 DNA is TGCGCCAGCAGCTTGTTCCAGGGGGCTGGAAACACCATATATTTT. As protein: CASSLFQGAGNTIYF.

This clone was seen only a few times. This chain connects TRBV6-6 to TRBJ2-3; 9 nucleotides align to TRBD1. J lost 1 base, V lost 5 bases, and 4 bases had no gene match. This CDR3 region has 15 residues. Germline lookup yields CDR1 MNHNY and CDR2 SVGAGI (reference sequence). The CDR3 reads CASSAGQGRTDTQYF. CDR3 in DNA: TGTGCCAGCAGTGCAGGACAGGGGCGCACAGATACGCAGTATTTT.